A single sample gave rise to the 20 T cell receptor beta chains below, sequenced in a study of human T cells and chemical hapten exposure. One entry per CDR3 protein, called by TCRdb with MiXCR from the RACE reads. The sample has 30,000 to 40,000 distinct CDR3 sequences; over 7.5% are singletons. Described time point: patch test 3, about 24 weeks after DPC sensitization. Treatment noted: therapeutic diphenylcyclopropenone sensitization with weekly scalp DPC. Unfractionated whole blood yielded total RNA. The material was whole blood, obtained in connection with sensitization to the hapten diphenylcyclopropenone (DPC). These receptors came from a man aged 50-59 years with alopecia areata. Some clones in this sample may be carry-over from other donors' samples.

This clonotype was detected ten times or more. This sequence joins TRBV20-1 and TRBJ2-7; D is unclear. Germline loops: CDR1 DFQATT, CDR2 SNEGSKA (reference sequence). The germline V and J ends were trimmed by 3 bases and 4 bases, with 4 bases remaining between them. The CDR3 is 10 residues long. CDR3 protein: CSASPYEQYF. CDR3 sequence (DNA): TGCAGTGCTAGTCCGTACGAGCAGTACTTC.

This clonotype appeared many times. The chain links TRBV9 to TRBJ2-5; tentative D call: TRBD2 (6 bases). In germline, CDR1 is SGDLS, CDR2 YYNGEE. V gave up 4 bases and J gave up 1 base, with 14 bases separating them. The CDR3 is made up of 15 amino acids. This CDR3 is CASSSLGGAQETQYF. Here the CDR3 DNA reads TGTGCCAGCAGCTCCCTCGGCGGGGCCCAAGAGACCCAGTACTTC.

The chain is built from TRBV29-1 and TRBJ2-7; maybe TRBD1 (6 bases). The CDR3 runs to 13 residues. The V end was cut by 3 bases, the J end by 6 bases, with 15 bases between. Germline loops: CDR1 SQVTM, CDR2 ANQGSEA. CDR3 region: CSVDSQGIGEQYF. The CDR3 DNA is TGCAGCGTTGACAGTCAGGGGATTGGCGAGCAGTACTTC.

The chain joins TRBV9 to TRBJ2-1; TRBD2 aligns across 13 bases. Germline lookup yields CDR1 SGDLS and CDR2 YYNGEE. This CDR3 contains 15 residues. J was trimmed by 8 bases and V by 3 bases; bases with no gene match: 5. The CDR3 DNA is TGTGCCAGCAGCGACGGGACTAGCGGGATCGATGAGCAGTTCTTC. Its translation is CASSDGTSGIDEQFF.

This clonotype was detected ten times or more. The CDR3 DNA follows: TGTGCCAGCAGTTACTCGTCTCGCTACAATGAGCAGTTCTTC. Its translation is CASSYSSRYNEQFF. The chain joins TRBV6-5 to TRBJ2-1; D gene ambiguous. Trimming shortened V by 0 bases and J by 3 bases, and 6 bases separated the two germline ends. The CDR3 contains 14 residues. CDR1 and CDR2 (germline): MNHEY, SVGAGI.

About this clonotype itself: A read error is possible here, since a much larger clone lies one base away. This rearrangement joins TRBV7-2 to TRBJ2-7, with 8 bases fitting TRBD1. V was clipped by 5 bases and J by 3 bases; unmatched bases: 9. CDR1 SGHTA and CDR2 FQGNSA come from the germline V gene. The CDR3 sequence is 15 residues long. The CDR3: CASSPTRDRFYEQYF. The CDR3 DNA follows: TGTGCCAGCAGCCCCACTCGGGACAGGTTCTACGAGCAGTACTTC.

This clonotype was picked up a small number of times. This chain's CDR3 is CASRLAGHTGELFF. The CDR3 DNA is TGTGCCAGCAGATTAGCGGGACACACCGGGGAGCTGTTTTTT. The V gene is TRBV6-4, the J gene TRBJ2-2; TRBD2 matches 8 bases. CDR3 length equals 14 residues. With 6 bases clipped from V and 3 bases from J, the junction kept 3 bases outside the gene matches. Germline-derived CDR1 and CDR2 are MRHNA and SNTAGT.

This clonotype was found many times. One end of the junction varies from germline; a read error may be responsible. The CDR3 sequence is CASSLGLAVPWF. The CDR3 DNA sequence: TGTGCCAGCAGTCTGGGACTAGCGGTACCATGGTTC. The chain couples TRBV12-3 or TRBV12-4 to TRBJ2-5; 11 bases line up with TRBD2. The CDR3 contains 12 residues.

Many counts were recorded for this clonotype. This rearrangement joins TRBV5-1 to TRBJ1-4, with D possibly TRBD1 on 6 matching bases. Germline V gives CDR1 SGHRS, CDR2 YFSETQ. V shed 2 bases and J shed 2 bases, with 13 bases lying between them. The CDR3 sequence is 16 residues long. This CDR3 is CASSFGGAGTNEKLFF. The CDR3 nucleotides are TGCGCCAGCAGCTTCGGGGGCGCTGGGACTAATGAAAAACTGTTTTTT. The whole variable domain, remainder taken from reference TRBV5-1 and TRBJ1-4, is KAGVTQTPRYLIKTRGQQVTLSCSPISGHRSVSWYQQTPGQGLQFLFEYFSETQRNKGNFPGRFSGRQFSNSRSEMNVSTLELGDSALYLCASSFGGAGTNEKLFFGSGTQLSVL.

In its sample, this clonotype was seen a few times. The chain couples TRBV6-4 to TRBJ2-2, with a possible D match to TRBD1 (6 bases). Germline lookup yields CDR1 MRHNA and CDR2 SNTAGT. CDR3 length: 14 residues. V was trimmed by 2 bases and J by 2 bases, leaving 6 bases between them. The CDR3 nucleotides are TGTGCCAGCAGTGACGGGACAAACACCGGGGAGCTGTTTTTT. Translating it yields CASSDGTNTGELFF.

This clonotype was detected only a few times. The chain carries TRBV10-3 and TRBJ2-7; D is uncertain. The germline gives CDR1 ENHRY, CDR2 SYGVKD. The V gene lost 3 bases and the J gene lost 5 bases, with 8 bases spanning the gap. This CDR3 is 12 amino acids long. The CDR3 loop reads CAISEVGNEQYF. CDR3 sequence (DNA): TGTGCCATCAGTGAAGTGGGGAACGAGCAGTACTTC.

This clonotype has a count of ten or more. The genes are TRBV20-1 and TRBJ2-7; 14 bases are shared with TRBD2. V dropped 6 bases and J dropped 6; count of bases not matched to a gene: 4. CDR1 and CDR2 from the germline V gene are DFQATT and SNEGSKA (reference sequence). The CDR3 covers 13 residues. The CDR3 region is CSASTSGRGEQYF. CDR3 coding DNA: TGCAGTGCCTCGACTAGCGGGAGGGGCGAGCAGTACTTC.

The sample holds a few counts of this clonotype. The chain employs TRBV15 and TRBJ2-7, with D perhaps TRBD2 (6 bases). This CDR3 has 15 residues. The germline V and J ends were trimmed by 4 bases and 5 bases, with 18 bases remaining between them. The germline V gene encodes CDR1 LNHNV and CDR2 YYDKDF (reference sequence). The CDR3: CATSTSGTPWNEQYF. As DNA, the CDR3 is TGTGCCACCAGCACATCCGGGACTCCCTGGAACGAGCAGTACTTC.

This clonotype was observed at least ten times. The V and J genes are TRBV4-2 and TRBJ2-5; unclear D gene. The V gene's germline CDR1 is LGHNA and CDR2 YNFKEQ. Trimming left V 0 bases short and J 7 bases short, with 12 bases between. This CDR3 comprises 14 residues. DNA for the CDR3: TGTGCCAGCAGCCAAGACTCTAGTTCAAGGACCCAGTACTTC. Residues: CASSQDSSSRTQYF.

This clonotype appeared many times. The rearrangement links TRBV28 to TRBJ2-3; D unresolved. This CDR3 is built from 13 residues. Germline V CDR1 and CDR2: MDHEN, SYDVKM. The V gene lost 6 bases and the J gene lost 8 bases, with 15 bases spanning the gap. CDR3 in DNA: TGTGCCAGCAGCCTGTCGGCTGTGCTTACGCAGTATTTT. This codes for CASSLSAVLTQYF.

The genes are TRBV7-8 and TRBJ2-1; 7 bases map to TRBD1. Germline V gives CDR1 SGHVS, CDR2 FQNEAQ. The CDR3 runs 11 residues. With V trimmed by 2 bases and J by 12 bases, 1 base remained unmatched. CDR3 amino acids: CASSLRQGQFF. The CDR3 DNA reads TGTGCCAGCAGCTTACGACAGGGGCAGTTCTTC.

V and J are TRBV28 and TRBJ2-1, with 8 bases identical to TRBD2. With 4 bases clipped from V and 7 bases from J, the junction kept 12 bases outside the gene matches. The CDR3 extends over 16 amino acids. The V gene's germline CDR1 is MDHEN and CDR2 SYDVKM. CDR3 region: CASSSGVWREENEQFF. The DNA of the CDR3 is TGTGCCAGCAGTTCTGGAGTGTGGCGGGAGGAAAATGAGCAGTTCTTC.

At least ten counts were recorded for this clonotype. The V gene is TRBV19, the J gene TRBJ2-1, with TRBD2 identical over 14 bases. The CDR3 covers 15 residues. V lost 4 bases to trimming and J lost 11 bases; unmatched junction nucleotides: 7. Germline V gives CDR1 LNHDA, CDR2 SQIVND (reference sequence). This CDR3 is CASSTTGTSGSKQFF. CDR3 nucleotides: TGTGCCAGTAGTACTACCGGGACTAGCGGGAGTAAGCAGTTCTTC.

This clonotype turned up a few times. The rearrangement joins TRBV7-2 to TRBJ2-1; a weak D match, TRBD1 (5 bases). Germline assignment: CDR1 SGHTA and CDR2 FQGNSA. This CDR3 spans 17 amino acids. The V end lost 2 bases, the J end lost 3 bases, and 17 bases lay between the germline ends. Here the CDR3 reads CASSLLVVRDLYNEQFF. The CDR3 DNA reads as TGTGCCAGCAGCTTACTAGTCGTCAGGGATCTCTACAATGAGCAGTTCTTC.

This clonotype was picked up a small number of times. The gene calls are TRBV5-1 and TRBJ2-7, with D unclear. The germline CDR1 and CDR2 sequences are SGHRS and YFSETQ. The V end was cut by 0 bases, the J end by 0 bases, with 7 bases between. The CDR3 has 14 amino acids. In nucleotides, the CDR3 is TGCGCCAGCAGCTTGGACGTGAGCTCCTACGAGCAGTACTTC. As protein: CASSLDVSSYEQYF.